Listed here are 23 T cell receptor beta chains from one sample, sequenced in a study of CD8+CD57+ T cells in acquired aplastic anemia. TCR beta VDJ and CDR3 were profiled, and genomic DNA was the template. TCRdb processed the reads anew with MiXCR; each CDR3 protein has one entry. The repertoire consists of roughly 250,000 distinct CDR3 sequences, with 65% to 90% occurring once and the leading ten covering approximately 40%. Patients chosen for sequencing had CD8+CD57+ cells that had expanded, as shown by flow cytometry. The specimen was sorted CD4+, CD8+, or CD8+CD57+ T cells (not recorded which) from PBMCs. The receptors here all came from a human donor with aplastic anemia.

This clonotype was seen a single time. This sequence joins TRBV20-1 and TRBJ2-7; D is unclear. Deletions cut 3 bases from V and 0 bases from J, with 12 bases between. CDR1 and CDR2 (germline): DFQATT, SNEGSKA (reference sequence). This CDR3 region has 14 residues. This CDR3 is CSASGSEISYEQYF. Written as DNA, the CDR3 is TGCAGTGCTAGCGGTTCGGAGATCTCCTACGAGCAGTACTTC.

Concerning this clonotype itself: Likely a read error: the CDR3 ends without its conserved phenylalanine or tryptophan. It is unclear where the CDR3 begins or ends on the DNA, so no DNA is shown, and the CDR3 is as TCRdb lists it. CDR3 region: CASSFGPAGTAFS. The chain employs TRBV7-8 and TRBJ2-3; TRBD1 is the table's D call and was not checked against the DNA. CDR1 SGHVS and CDR2 FQNEAQ come from the germline V gene. The CDR3 is 13 residues long, ends included.

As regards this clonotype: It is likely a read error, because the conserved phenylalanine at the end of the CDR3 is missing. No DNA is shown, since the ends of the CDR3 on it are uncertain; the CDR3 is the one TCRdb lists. CDR3 sequence: CASSWGGGSNYGYSL. The V and J genes are TRBV2 and TRBJ1-2. From its first to its last residue, the CDR3 has 15 amino acids. CDR1 and CDR2 (germline): SNHLY, FYNNEI.

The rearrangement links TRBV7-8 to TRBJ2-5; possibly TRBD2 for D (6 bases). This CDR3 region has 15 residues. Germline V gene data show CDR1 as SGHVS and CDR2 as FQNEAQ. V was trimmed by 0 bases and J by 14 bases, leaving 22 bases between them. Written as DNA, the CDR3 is TGTGCCAGCAGCTTAGCGGGAGGTTGCGAAACGCACCATTACTTC. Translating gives CASSLAGGCETHHYF.

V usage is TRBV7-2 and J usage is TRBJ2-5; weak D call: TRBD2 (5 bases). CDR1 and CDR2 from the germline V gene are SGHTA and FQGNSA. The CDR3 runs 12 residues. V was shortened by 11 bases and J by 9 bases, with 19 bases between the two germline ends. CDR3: CAGKWARGPQYF. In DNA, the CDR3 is TGTGCCGGCAAGTGGGCGAGAGGGCCCCAGTACTTC.

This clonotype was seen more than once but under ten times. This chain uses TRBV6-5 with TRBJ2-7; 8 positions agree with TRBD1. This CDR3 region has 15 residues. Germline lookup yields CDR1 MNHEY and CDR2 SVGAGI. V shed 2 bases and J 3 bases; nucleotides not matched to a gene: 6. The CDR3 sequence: CASSYTPGTGYEQYF. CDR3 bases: TGTGCCAGCAGTTACACCCCCGGGACAGGCTACGAGCAGTACTTC.

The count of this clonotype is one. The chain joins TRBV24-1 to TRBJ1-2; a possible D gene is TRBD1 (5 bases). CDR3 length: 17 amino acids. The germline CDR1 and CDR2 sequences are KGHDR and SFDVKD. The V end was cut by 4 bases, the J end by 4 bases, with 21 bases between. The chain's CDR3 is CATSDSRRGVRSYGYTF. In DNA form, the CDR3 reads TGTGCCACCAGTGACTCACGTCGGGGGGTGCGGAGCTATGGCTACACCTTC.

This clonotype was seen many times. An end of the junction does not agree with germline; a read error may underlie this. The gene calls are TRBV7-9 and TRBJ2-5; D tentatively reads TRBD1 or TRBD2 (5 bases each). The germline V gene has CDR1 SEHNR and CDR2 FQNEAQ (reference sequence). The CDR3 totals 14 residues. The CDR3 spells CASSLGGSYGANVF. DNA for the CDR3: TGTGCCAGCAGCTTAGGGGGTAGCTACGGGGCCAACGTCTTC.

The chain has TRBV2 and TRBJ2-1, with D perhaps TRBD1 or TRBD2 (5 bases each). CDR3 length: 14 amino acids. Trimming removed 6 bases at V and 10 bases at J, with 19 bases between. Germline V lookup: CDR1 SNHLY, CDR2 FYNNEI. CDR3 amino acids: CASSLVARGEEQFF. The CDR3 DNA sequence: TGTGCCAGCAGCTTAGTGGCGAGGGGTGAGGAGCAGTTCTTC.

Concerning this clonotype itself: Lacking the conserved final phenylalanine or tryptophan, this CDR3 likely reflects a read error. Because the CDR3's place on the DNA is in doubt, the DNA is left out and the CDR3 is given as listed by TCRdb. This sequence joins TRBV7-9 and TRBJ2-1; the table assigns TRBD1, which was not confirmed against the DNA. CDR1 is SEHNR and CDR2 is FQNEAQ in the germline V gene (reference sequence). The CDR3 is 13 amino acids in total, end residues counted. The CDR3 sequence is CASSRPTGQNGCL.

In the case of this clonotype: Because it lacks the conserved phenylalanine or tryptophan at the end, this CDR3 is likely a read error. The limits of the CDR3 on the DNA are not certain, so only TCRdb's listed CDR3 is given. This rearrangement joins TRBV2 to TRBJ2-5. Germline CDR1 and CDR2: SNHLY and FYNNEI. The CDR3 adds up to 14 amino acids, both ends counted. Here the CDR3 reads CASSIGSNSETQFV.

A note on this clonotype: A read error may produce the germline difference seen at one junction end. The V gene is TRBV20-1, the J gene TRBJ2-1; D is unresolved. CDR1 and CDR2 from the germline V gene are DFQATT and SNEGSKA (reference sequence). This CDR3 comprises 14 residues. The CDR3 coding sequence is TGCAGTGCTAGTTTCGGCGACTCCTACGATGAGCAGTTCTTC. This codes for CSASFGDSYDEQFF.

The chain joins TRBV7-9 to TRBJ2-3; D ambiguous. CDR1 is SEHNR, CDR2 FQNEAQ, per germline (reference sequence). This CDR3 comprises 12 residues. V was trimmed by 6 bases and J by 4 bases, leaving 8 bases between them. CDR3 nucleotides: TGTGCCAGCAGTTCTACGGCAGATACGCAGTATTTT. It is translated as CASSSTADTQYF.

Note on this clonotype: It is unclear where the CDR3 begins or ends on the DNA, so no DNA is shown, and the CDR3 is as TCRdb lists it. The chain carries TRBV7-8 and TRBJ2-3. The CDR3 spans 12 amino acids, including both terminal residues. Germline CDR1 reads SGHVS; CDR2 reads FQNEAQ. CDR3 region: CASSVGSGTENF.

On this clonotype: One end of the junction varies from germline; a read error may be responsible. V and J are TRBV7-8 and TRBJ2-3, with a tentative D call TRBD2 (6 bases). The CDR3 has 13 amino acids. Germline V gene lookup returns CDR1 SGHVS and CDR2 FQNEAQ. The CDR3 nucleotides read TGTGCCAGCGGCGAAGCGGGCACACACGCGCCGCATTTT. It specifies CASGEAGTHAPHF.

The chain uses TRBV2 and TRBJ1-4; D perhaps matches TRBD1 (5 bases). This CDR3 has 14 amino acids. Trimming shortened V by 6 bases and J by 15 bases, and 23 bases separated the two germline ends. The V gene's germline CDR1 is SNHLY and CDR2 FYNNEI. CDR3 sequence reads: CASSAGPPSPLVFF. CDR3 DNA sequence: TGTGCCAGCAGCGCGGGACCGCCTTCCCCACTCGTGTTTTTT. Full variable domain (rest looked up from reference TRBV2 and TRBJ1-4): EPEVTQTPSHQVTQMGQEVILRCVPISNHLYFYWYRQILGQKVEFLVSFYNNEISEKSEIFDDQFSVERPDGSNFTLKIRSTKLEDSAMYFCASSAGPPSPLVFFGSGTQLSVL.

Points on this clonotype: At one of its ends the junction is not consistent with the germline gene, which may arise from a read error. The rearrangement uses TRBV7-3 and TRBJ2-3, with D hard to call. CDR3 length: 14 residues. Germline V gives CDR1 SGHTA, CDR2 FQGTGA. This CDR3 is CASSLALTANTESF. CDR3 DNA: TGTGCCAGCAGCTTAGCGCTAACAGCGAACACTGAATCTTTT.

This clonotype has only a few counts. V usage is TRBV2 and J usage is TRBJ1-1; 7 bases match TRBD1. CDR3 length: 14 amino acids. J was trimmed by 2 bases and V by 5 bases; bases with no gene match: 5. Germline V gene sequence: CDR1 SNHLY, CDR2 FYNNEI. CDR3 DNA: TGTGCCAGCAGTACCGGGACAGCCAACACTGAAGCTTTCTTT. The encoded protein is CASSTGTANTEAFF.

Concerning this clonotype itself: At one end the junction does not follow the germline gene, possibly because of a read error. In nucleotides, the CDR3 is TGTGCCAGCAGCTTAGCCCACGGGGCAAAAGAGTCACCGCTCCACTTT. Translated, it gives CASSLAHGAKESPLHF. The chain has TRBV7-6 and TRBJ1-6; maybe TRBD1 (5 bases). Germline values: CDR1 SGHVS, CDR2 FNYEAQ. The CDR3 extends over 16 amino acids. Complete variable domain (other parts from reference TRBV7-6 and TRBJ1-6): GAGVSQSPRYKVTKRGQDVALRCDPISGHVSLYWYRQALGQGPEFLTYFNYEAQQDKSGLPNDRFSAERPEGSISTLTIQRTEQRDSAMYRCASSLAHGAKESPLHFGNGTRLTVT.

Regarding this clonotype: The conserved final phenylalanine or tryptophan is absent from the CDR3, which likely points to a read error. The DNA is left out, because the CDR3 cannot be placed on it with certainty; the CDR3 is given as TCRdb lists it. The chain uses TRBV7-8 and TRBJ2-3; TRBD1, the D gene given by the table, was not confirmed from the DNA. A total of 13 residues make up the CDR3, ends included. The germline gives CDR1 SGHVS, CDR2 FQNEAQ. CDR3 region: CASSVGDPSTQTL.

CDR3 region: CASSLPEKGYEQYQFF. The DNA for the CDR3 is TGTGCCAGCAGCTTGCCAGAGAAAGGCTACGAGCAGTACCAGTTCTTC. The chain is built from TRBV7-9 and TRBJ2-1; the D is unclear. The V end was cut by 3 bases, the J end by 13 bases, with 25 bases between. The CDR3 is 16 residues long. CDR1 is SEHNR, CDR2 FQNEAQ, per germline (reference sequence).

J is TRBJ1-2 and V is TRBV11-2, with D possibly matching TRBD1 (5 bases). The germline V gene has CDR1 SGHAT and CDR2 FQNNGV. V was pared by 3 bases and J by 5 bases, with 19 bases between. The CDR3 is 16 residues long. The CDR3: CASSFGRDWLVYGYTF. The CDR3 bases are TGTGCCAGCAGCTTCGGGAGGGACTGGCTCGTATATGGCTACACCTTC.

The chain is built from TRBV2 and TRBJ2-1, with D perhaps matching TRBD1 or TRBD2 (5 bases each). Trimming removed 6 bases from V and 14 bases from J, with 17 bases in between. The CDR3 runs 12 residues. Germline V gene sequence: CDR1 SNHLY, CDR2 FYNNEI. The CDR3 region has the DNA TGTGCCAGCAGAGGGACCTACAATCAGGAGTTCTTC. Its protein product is CASRGTYNQEFF.